This T cell receptor beta chain was sequenced in a study of shared clonotypes between healthy human individuals (dated by TCRdb to the early 2020s). In the study overall: The cohort comprised a couple of women and a few men aged 18 to 49 years. To estimate repertoire size and how much clonotypes are shared between individuals, the study performed deep sequencing of blood TCR repertoires from five healthy adults. To increase sequencing depth and limit assay-specific biases, TCR repertoire library preparation and sequencing were carried out by different laboratories using diverse techniques. For each donor, CD4 naive and CD4 memory were each given three plates, CD8 naive was given two plates, and CD8 memory was given one plate. Between about 0.85 and 8.9 billion PBMCs per donor were obtained by leukapheresis.

Broader findings and caveats from the paper: Sharing across a handful of donors was observed for roughly 5.4% of naive CD4, 3% to 4% of naive CD8, roughly 2.4% of memory CD4, and less than 0.45% of memory CD8 clonotypes. The genetic and exposure-history diversity represented was limited by the small number of donors. Naive subsets generally had larger estimated clonotype richness than memory subsets did. Rarefaction of sorted-subset datasets indicated incomplete sequencing despite the large sequencing depth. Compared with non-shared clonotypes, the clonotypes found in all four sorted-subset donors had higher generation probabilities. Pairwise subsampling led to the expectation that sequencing depth would affect the degree of clonotype sharing among donors. Sampling was restricted to blood, and TCR repertoires in tissues likely differ from the TCR repertoires found in blood.

CDR1 and CDR2, looked up from the germline V gene (reference sequence), are MNHNY and SVGAGI. V and J are truncated by 0 bases and 9 bases respectively, leaving an intervening sequence of 18 bases. The CDR3 covers 16 residues, taking in both the cysteine and the phenylalanine. Just the 48-base CDR3 DNA is kept, in frame starting at base 1. The donors were healthy, HIV-negative adults who had no recently reported acute infections or vaccinations. Only Caucasian adults living in Nashville, Tennessee, USA were represented among the donors. Magnetic negative selection was used to enrich CD4+ T cells, after which naive cells were positively selected on CD45RA and the negative fraction became the memory subset. Blood was collected by leukapheresis, and PBMCs were isolated by Ficoll-Histopaque density gradient centrifugation and then cryopreserved in liquid nitrogen vapor phase. Analytical flow cytometry was used to check the purity and quantity of each magnetically sorted T cell population. Each sorted fraction had its genomic DNA isolated and then quantified by UV absorbance on a Nanodrop 2000c.

A note on this clone: The specificity of this receptor is unknown. Base quality data are lacking; no much larger clone is found one base away.

Using the deep immunoSEQ assay, multiplex PCR amplified TCR CDR3 regions from genomic DNA. Extracted genomic DNA from each cell subset was distributed evenly across all wells of several immunoSEQ 96-well plates, and each plate was treated as a replicate. Each replicate PCR for sorted subsets received roughly 0.2 ug genomic DNA, equal to about 30,000 T cell genomes. Purified libraries were measured with a Qubit 3.0 fluorometer, size-checked on a Bioanalyzer 2100, and measured again with the KAPA Library Quantification kit. Every immunoSEQ 96-well plate was sequenced on a separate single-read 150-cycle Illumina NextSeq 550 flow cell. As for the original processing: Because only junctional sequences without quality scores were contained in the immunoSEQ output, filtering matching that applied to full-length reads could not be performed. To assign V/J genes and CDR3, sequences were annotated using PyIR, a Python wrapper for IgBLAST v1.9, with IMGT germline references. Any read was removed if the V/J assignment was weak (E-value above 1e-6), the CDR3 was missing, or the read contained stop codons, out-of-frame junctions, or ambiguous translated residues. V3J clonotypes were defined as sequences sharing an identical inferred V gene, J gene, and CDR3 amino acid sequence. Percentage overlap between repertoires was computed as shared unique clonotypes divided by the size of the smaller repertoire. Richness of each repertoire was evaluated using RTK rarefaction, the Chao1 estimator, and Recon v2.1 estimates of unobserved clonotypes. Generation probabilities for all TCRbeta clonotypes obtained by the gDNA method from a handful of donors were computed using OLGA. In its TCRdb copy, this immuneACCESS table keeps in-frame sequences only and misses some clones. Where compared with another copy, unresolved V genes explain less than half of these, and the others have no known cause. V and J calls plus clone size are reproduced from that table; the DNA served to infer D and trimming. This sample comprises roughly 2,300,000 clones, about nine tenths of them detected only once. The ten top clones hold about 0.41% of the sample.

The sequence joins TRBV6-6 to TRBJ2-1; matching of 5 bases hints at TRBD2 as the D gene. The sequence was obtained from a man between 18 and 35 years old in good health. Some clones in this sample may be carry-over from other donors' samples. The sequenced material came from naive CD4+ T cells from PBMCs. Sample cell subset or site, as interpreted from the label and publication: CD45RA+ positively selected. The CDR3 region has the sequence CASSYSNGGVRVEQFF. The bases read TGTGCCAGCAGTTACTCGAATGGCGGAGTGAGGGTTGAGCAGTTCTTC.